The 16 T cell receptor beta chains below were found in one sample sequenced in a study of blood T cells in healthy people across ages. It was with a sample-barcoded 5' primer and a J-beta primer mix that a second PCR of roughly 6 to 12 cycles was run. MiXCR, run by TCRdb on the 5' RACE reads, gives a single entry per CDR3 protein. The table lists about 1 million distinct CDR3 sequences, 40% to 45% of them singletons, with about 20% in the top ten. The specimen was blood. The source of these receptors is a woman between 55 and 75 years old in good health.

The V and J genes are TRBV6-1 and TRBJ2-7, with 7 bases lining up with TRBD2. CDR1 and CDR2 from the germline V gene are MNHNS and SASEGT. The CDR3 consists of 15 residues. Germline trimming cut 1 base from V and 3 bases from J; bases unmatched to any gene: 6. The CDR3 protein is CASSEGASGNYEQYF. CDR3 in DNA: TGTGCCAGCAGTGAAGGAGCGAGCGGGAACTACGAGCAGTACTTC.

This chain uses TRBV29-1 with TRBJ2-1; 9 positions agree with TRBD1. CDR3 length: 14 amino acids. The V segment lost 4 bases and the J segment 13 bases; nucleotides outside the gene matches: 14. Germline V lookup: CDR1 SQVTM, CDR2 ANQGSEA. CDR3 amino acids: CSVGGTGRGETQFF. The CDR3 coding sequence is TGCAGCGTTGGTGGGACAGGGCGAGGGGAGACCCAGTTCTTC.

This clonotype was recorded a few times. The rearrangement links TRBV6-5 to TRBJ2-1; TRBD2 matches 7 bases. J was trimmed by 0 bases and V by 4 bases; bases with no gene match: 3. The CDR3 runs to 15 residues. Germline CDR1 reads MNHEY; CDR2 reads SVGAGI. The DNA of the CDR3 is TGTGCCAGCAGTTCCCCGGGAGGCTCCTACAATGAGCAGTTCTTC. Protein: CASSSPGGSYNEQFF.

V and J are TRBV7-6 and TRBJ2-7; 9 bases are a match to TRBD1. This CDR3 has 15 residues. V trimming: 5 bases; J trimming: 5 bases; junction bases outside the gene matches: 10. CDR1 and CDR2 (germline): SGHVS, FNYEAQ. The CDR3 DNA reads as TGTGCCAGCAGCCAACAGGGGGCAATTGGCCACGAGCAGTACTTC. It encodes CASSQQGAIGHEQYF.

The chain has TRBV10-3 and TRBJ2-3, with TRBD2 matching 7 bases. V shed 4 bases, J shed 2 bases, and the junction held 6 bases outside the gene matches. The CDR3 contains 15 residues. The germline CDR1 and CDR2 sequences are ENHRY and SYGVKD. CDR3 DNA sequence: TGTGCCATCAGTGGAGCGGGGCCACACACAGATACGCAGTATTTT. Amino acid sequence: CAISGAGPHTDTQYF.

This clonotype was seen at least ten times. The chain employs TRBV20-1 and TRBJ2-5; D is uncertain. The germline V gene has CDR1 DFQATT and CDR2 SNEGSKA (reference sequence). The CDR3 extends over 15 amino acids. Trimming removed 0 bases at V and 2 bases at J, with 13 bases between. The CDR3: CSARDPYYPQETQYF. As DNA, the CDR3 is TGCAGTGCTAGAGACCCCTATTACCCGCAAGAGACCCAGTACTTC.

CDR3: CASSPTDSVYEQYF. CDR3 DNA: TGCGCCAGCAGCCCGACAGACAGTGTCTACGAGCAGTACTTC. The rearrangement uses TRBV4-1 and TRBJ2-7, with D possibly matching TRBD1 (5 bases). The CDR3 spans 14 residues. CDR1 is MGHRA, CDR2 YSYEKL, per germline. The V end was cut by 4 bases, the J end by 3 bases, with 13 bases between.

On this clonotype itself: Germline and junction disagree at one end, which may indicate a read error. The chain uses TRBV6-6 and TRBJ2-7; D remains ambiguous. The V gene's germline CDR1 is MNHNY and CDR2 SVGAGI (reference sequence). The CDR3 extends over 14 amino acids. CDR3 nucleotide sequence: TGTGTCAGCAGCCGTGCTCAGGCCTCCTACGAGCAGTACTTC. Amino acids: CVSSRAQASYEQYF.

This clonotype was picked up a small number of times. The chain carries TRBV12-3 or TRBV12-4 and TRBJ2-1; 11 positions match TRBD2. There are 16 residues in the CDR3. V trimming: 8 bases; J trimming: 1 base; junction bases outside the gene matches: 7. The CDR3 sequence is CASGLTSGTSYNEQFF. CDR3 DNA: TGTGCCAGCGGATTGACTAGCGGGACATCCTACAATGAGCAGTTCTTC.

This clonotype was seen more than once but under ten times. The chain employs TRBV29-1 and TRBJ2-7; TRBD2 matches 9 bases. This CDR3 is 13 amino acids long. V shed 6 bases and J 6 bases; nucleotides not matched to a gene: 9. Per the germline V gene, CDR1 is SQVTM and CDR2 is ANQGSEA. The CDR3 DNA sequence: TGCAGCGTCTCTATAGCGGGAGTTCTCGAGCAGTACTTC. Translation gives CSVSIAGVLEQYF.

The genes are TRBV9 and TRBJ1-2; 8 bases are a match to TRBD1. Germline CDR1 reads SGDLS; CDR2 reads YYNGEE. The V segment lost 0 bases and the J segment 6 bases; nucleotides outside the gene matches: 7. The CDR3 is 15 amino acids. The CDR3 DNA follows: TGTGCCAGCAGCGTAGATGTTGCAGGGGGCGATGGCTACACCTTC. It translates to CASSVDVAGGDGYTF.

The sample holds a few counts of this clonotype. The rearrangement links TRBV12-3 or TRBV12-4 to TRBJ1-4, with 12 bases lining up with TRBD1. The ends lost 5 bases at V and 7 bases at J; junction bases unmatched: 8. This CDR3 region has 16 residues. CDR3 protein: CASSPGTGGSGEKLFF. The CDR3 bases are TGTGCCAGCAGTCCCGGGACAGGGGGCTCAGGTGAAAAACTGTTTTTT.

The chain employs TRBV28 and TRBJ1-5; 8 nucleotides agree with TRBD1. The CDR3 has 12 residues. Trimming removed 10 bases from V and 7 bases from J; junction bases left unmatched: 6. Germline CDR1 is MDHEN and CDR2 is SYDVKM. CDR3: CATNDRGQPQHF. CDR3 nucleotides: TGTGCCACCAACGACAGGGGACAGCCCCAGCATTTT.

The genes are TRBV5-1 and TRBJ1-5; no firm D call. There are 14 residues in the CDR3. Trimming shortened V by 0 bases and J by 5 bases, and 9 bases separated the two germline ends. CDR1 is SGHRS and CDR2 is YFSETQ in the germline V gene. The CDR3 DNA is TGCGCCAGCAGCTTGGGAGGGTACTATCAGCCCCAGCATTTT. Its translation: CASSLGGYYQPQHF.

V gene TRBV5-1 combines with J gene TRBJ1-1; TRBD1 aligns across 9 bases. CDR1 is SGHRS and CDR2 is YFSETQ in the germline V gene. The J segment lost 0 bases and the V segment lost 4 bases, leaving 7 bases of the junction unmatched. The CDR3 has 16 residues. The CDR3 region has the DNA TGCGCCAGCAGCCCAAGGACAGGGGCCCTGAACACTGAAGCTTTCTTT. It yields the protein CASSPRTGALNTEAFF. Combining the CDR3 with reference TRBV5-1 and TRBJ1-1 gives the whole variable domain KAGVTQTPRYLIKTRGQQVTLSCSPISGHRSVSWYQQTPGQGLQFLFEYFSETQRNKGNFPGRFSGRQFSNSRSEMNVSTLELGDSALYLCASSPRTGALNTEAFFGQGTRLTVV.

The V call is TRBV21-1, the J call TRBJ2-3; the table names TRBD1, a call not compared with the DNA. TRBV21-1 is listed as a pseudogene. The CDR3 sequence is 15 residues long. The CDR3 nucleotides read TGTGCCAGTTTCTTAGGGGGGGTTAGCACAGATACGCAGTATTTT. Encoded protein: CASFLGGVSTDTQYF.